Each of the 17 T cell receptor beta chains below was sequenced from the same sample in a study of blood T cell repertoires in COVID-19. Sequenced by immunoSEQ multiplex PCR; TCRdb stores in-frame clones only, minus some. This table has about 50,000 clones, around 82% appearing once. Sequences were obtained from peripheral blood. These receptors were taken from a woman of 80 years or more with acute or convalescent COVID-19.

This clone was observed a single time. The chain links TRBV18 to TRBJ2-3; 8 nucleotides align to TRBD2. V was pared by 4 bases and J by 2 bases, with 11 bases of the junction left unmatched. The CDR3 length is 17 residues. CDR1 is KGHSH, CDR2 LQKENI, per germline. This chain's CDR3 is CASSRDPAGAHTDTQYF. CDR3 sequence (DNA): TGTGCCAGCTCACGGGATCCAGCGGGGGCCCACACAGATACGCAGTATTTT.

The chain carries TRBV5-5 and TRBJ1-2; D not resolved. CDR1 SGHKS and CDR2 YYEKEE come from the germline V gene (reference sequence). The length of the CDR3 is 13 residues. V lost 0 bases, J lost 2 bases, and 5 bases lay in between. CDR3 in DNA: TGTGCCAGCAGCTTGGCGTCGAACTATGGCTACACCTTC. It specifies CASSLASNYGYTF.

This clone appeared a few times. This sequence joins TRBV6-1 and TRBJ1-2, with 11 bases fitting TRBD1. The CDR3 contains 15 residues. Germline V gives CDR1 MNHNS, CDR2 SASEGT. J lost 7 bases, V lost 1 base, and 5 bases had no gene match. In nucleotides, the CDR3 is TGTGCCAGCAGTGAAGAGGGACAGGGGGTTAGTGGCTACACCTTC. This codes for CASSEEGQGVSGYTF.

This chain uses TRBV18 with TRBJ2-5; the D gene is possibly TRBD1 (5 bases). The CDR3 is made up of 14 amino acids. CDR1 and CDR2 from the germline V gene are KGHSH and LQKENI. Between the trimmed V and J ends, which lost 3 bases and 5 bases, there was a span of 13 bases. The CDR3 coding sequence is TGTGCCAGCTCACCCGGGCAGGGTGGGGAGACCCAGTACTTC. The encoded protein is CASSPGQGGETQYF.

This chain joins TRBV14 and TRBJ2-5, with 10 bases fitting TRBD2. Per germline, CDR1 SGHDN and CDR2 FVKESK. The CDR3 has 16 amino acids. V lost 4 bases to trimming and J lost 4 bases; unmatched junction nucleotides: 9. The CDR3 DNA reads TGTGCCAGCAGCCCCCGACGACTAGCGGGCATAGAGACCCAGTACTTC. It encodes CASSPRRLAGIETQYF.

The V and J genes are TRBV5-6 and TRBJ1-2; TRBD1 might be the D (5 bases). Germline V CDR1 and CDR2: SGHDT, YYEEEE. The CDR3 spans 15 residues. The germline V and J ends were trimmed by 0 bases and 7 bases, with 16 bases remaining between them. This CDR3 reads CASSLAGRVVLGYTF. CDR3 in DNA: TGTGCCAGCAGCTTGGCCGGCAGGGTCGTGCTTGGCTACACCTTC. Looking up the rest from reference TRBV5-6 and TRBJ1-2 gives the full variable domain: DAGVTQSPTHLIKTRGQQVTLRCSPKSGHDTVSWYQQALGQGPQFIFQYYEEEERQRGNFPDRFSGHQFPNYSSELNVNALLLGDSALYLCASSLAGRVVLGYTFGSGTRLTVV.

V usage is TRBV6-1 and J usage is TRBJ1-6; the D is unclear. The CDR3 has 14 amino acids. The germline V and J ends were trimmed by 3 bases and 14 bases, with 17 bases remaining between them. Germline values: CDR1 MNHNS, CDR2 SASEGT. The CDR3 nucleotides are TGTGCCAGCAGTGATCCCGGCGCTCAGGTGGCCCTCCACTTT. It encodes CASSDPGAQVALHF.

The genes are TRBV15 and TRBJ1-6; no clear D. CDR3 length: 17 residues. The germline V and J ends were trimmed by 1 base and 0 bases, with 10 bases remaining between them. CDR1 and CDR2 from the germline V gene are LNHNV and YYDKDF (reference sequence). Written as DNA, the CDR3 is TGTGCCACCAGCAGAGCAGGATACGACTCCTATAATTCACCCCTCCACTTT. Translating gives CATSRAGYDSYNSPLHF.

This clone was detected only once. J is TRBJ2-7 and V is TRBV10-3; D is perhaps TRBD1 (5 bases). Germline CDR1 and CDR2: ENHRY and SYGVKD. Trimming took off 6 bases at V and 0 bases at J, with 9 bases between the two ends. This CDR3 is 13 amino acids long. Here the CDR3 reads CAIRETVSYEQYF. Written as DNA, the CDR3 is TGTGCCATCAGAGAGACAGTCTCCTACGAGCAGTACTTC.

The chain joins TRBV4-1 to TRBJ2-2; TRBD1 matches 9 bases. The CDR3 loop spans 15 amino acids. Germline assignment: CDR1 MGHRA and CDR2 YSYEKL. With V trimmed by 6 bases and J by 5 bases, 7 bases remained unmatched. The CDR3 protein is CASRLQGARTGELFF. CDR3 sequence (DNA): TGCGCCAGCAGGCTACAGGGGGCGCGGACCGGGGAGCTGTTTTTT.

The chain couples TRBV3-1 (or the pseudogene TRBV3-2) to TRBJ2-6, with 7 bases aligning to TRBD1. Unmatched junction bases numbered 8, after V lost 4 bases and J lost 2 bases. Germline CDR1 and CDR2: LGHDT and YNNKEL (reference sequence). This CDR3 contains 17 residues. Here the CDR3 reads CASSPTGEGAGANVLTF. CDR3 nucleotide sequence: TGTGCCAGCAGCCCTACAGGGGAAGGGGCTGGGGCCAACGTCCTGACTTTC.

The chain joins TRBV3-1 (or the pseudogene TRBV3-2) to TRBJ1-2; the match to TRBD1 covers 10 bases. Germline CDR1 and CDR2: LGHDT and YNNKEL (reference sequence). The CDR3 totals 15 residues. V lost 4 bases, J lost 6 bases, and 8 bases stayed unmatched. Here the CDR3 DNA reads TGTGCCAGCAGCCGAGGGGGACAGGGGTCTCATGGCTACACCTTC. Its translation is CASSRGGQGSHGYTF.

The chain couples TRBV5-6 to TRBJ2-2; TRBD1 aligns across 7 bases. Germline V gene sequence: CDR1 SGHDT, CDR2 YYEEEE. The CDR3 has 15 amino acids. The V and J ends lost 3 bases and 10 bases, in that order; junction bases with no gene match: 12. CDR3 amino acids: CASSYQGVGRSELFF. The CDR3 nucleotides read TGTGCCAGCAGCTACCAGGGGGTCGGACGCTCGGAGCTGTTTTTT.

This rearrangement joins TRBV7-8 to TRBJ2-5; D gene uncertain. Trimming removed 5 bases from V and 1 base from J, with 8 bases in between. The germline V gene encodes CDR1 SGHVS and CDR2 FQNEAQ. The CDR3 runs 13 residues. This CDR3 is CASSHTGQETQYF. The CDR3 DNA follows: TGTGCCAGCAGCCACACGGGCCAAGAGACCCAGTACTTC.

The genes are TRBV2 and TRBJ1-5; TRBD1 matches 8 bases. Trimming removed 6 bases from V and 6 bases from J; junction bases left unmatched: 10. Germline CDR1 SNHLY, CDR2 FYNNEI. The CDR3 extends over 15 amino acids. The CDR3 spells CASRPQGAMSQPQHF. The CDR3 DNA sequence: TGTGCCAGCAGGCCCCAGGGGGCGATGAGTCAGCCCCAGCATTTT.

The chain uses TRBV2 and TRBJ2-7; 10 nucleotides align to TRBD1. The CDR3 spans 15 residues. V shed 7 bases, J shed 0 bases, and the junction held 6 bases outside the gene matches. CDR1 is SNHLY and CDR2 is FYNNEI in the germline V gene. The CDR3 DNA follows: TGTGCCAGCATGTTGGGACAGGGGAACTCCTACGAGCAGTACTTC. Amino acid sequence: CASMLGQGNSYEQYF.

By sample share, this clone is medium-sized (0.01 to 0.1%). The chain has TRBV30 and TRBJ1-2, with D maybe TRBD1 (5 bases). The V and J ends lost 1 base and 5 bases respectively, with 8 bases between them. CDR1 and CDR2 from the germline V gene are GTSNPN and SVGIG (reference sequence). This CDR3 has 12 amino acids. CDR3 loop: CAWSEGLYGYTF. The CDR3 DNA is TGTGCCTGGAGTGAGGGGCTATATGGCTACACCTTC.